This TCR beta chain was recovered during a study of blood T cell repertoires in COVID-19. Study context: The United States, Italy and Spain were the sources of the acute and convalescent COVID-19 samples.

Some clones are missing from TCRdb's copy, which holds only in-frame ones; the method was immunoSEQ multiplex PCR. The sample lists about 170,000 clones; around four fifths were seen once. This CDR3 has 15 amino acids. Germline V gives CDR1 SGHNT, CDR2 YYREEE (reference sequence). The junction had 8 bases not matched to a gene; V was cut back by 4 bases and J by 2 bases. The sequence was collected from a man between 65 and 80 years old with acute or convalescent COVID-19. Specimen: peripheral blood. The V and J genes are TRBV5-4 and TRBJ2-7; TRBD2 matches at 8 bases. In nucleotides, the CDR3 is TGTGCCAGCAGCCCCAGGGCGGGGGGCCCCTACGAGCAGTACTTC. Protein sequence: CASSPRAGGPYEQYF.